This T cell receptor (beta chain) was observed in a study of cytomegalovirus exposure and HLA in healthy donors. A remark on this clone: Its antigen is unknown.

CDR3 length: 15 residues. V lost 2 bases and J lost 4, with 14 bases in between. Germline V gene lookup returns CDR1 MDHEN and CDR2 SYDVKM. Study-wide findings and caveats: In vitro assays verified that three CMV-associated chains recognized CMV antigens specifically. A later analysis linked a missense variant in DCLRE1C to the trimming of TCR beta V and J genes.

The study ran its PCR with 60 Vbeta and 13 Jbeta primers. The assay was immunoSEQ multiplex PCR, and TCRdb's table has in-frame clones only and misses some. The data contain about 130,000 clones, around three quarters of them singletons. Healthy people donating bone marrow made up the donors. This chain connects TRBV28 to TRBJ1-1, with D possibly matching TRBD1 (5 bases). The sample was PBMCs. This receptor was obtained from a male donor in good health and CMV-seropositive. CDR3 sequence (DNA): TGTGCCAGCAGTTTAGGTAGGATCGGGGGCACTGAAGCTTTCTTT. It codes for CASSLGRIGGTEAFF. Using reference TRBV28 and TRBJ1-1 for the parts outside the CDR3, the full variable domain is DVKVTQSSRYLVKRTGEKVFLECVQDMDHENMFWYRQDPGLGLRLIYFSYDVKMKEKGDIPEGYSVSREKKERFSLILESASTNQTSMYLCASSLGRIGGTEAFFGQGTRLTVV.